The next 3 T cell receptor beta chains were all read from a single sample in a study of T-cell reconstitution after alpha-beta-depleted transplantation in children. Library preparation (for TCRbeta) was performed with unique molecular identifiers. In TCRdb, the PCR reads were re-called with MiXCR into one record per CDR3 protein. Of about 980,000 distinct CDR3 sequences in the sample, around 30% are singletons; the top ten hold 28%. The specimen was PBMCs, mostly from graft donor cells, collected 360 days after TCRalphabeta/CD19-depleted stem cell transplant. These receptors all come from a boy under two years old who had a stem cell transplant for SCID, so the T cells may come from the graft donor.

This clonotype was picked up a small number of times. This chain uses TRBV7-6 with TRBJ2-4; 9 positions match TRBD2. V was pared by 5 bases and J by 7 bases, with 3 bases of the junction left unmatched. CDR3 length: 13 residues. Germline values: CDR1 SGHVS, CDR2 FNYEAQ. CDR3 residues: CASSQRGENIQYF. The CDR3 coding sequence is TGTGCCAGCAGCCAGCGGGGGGAGAACATTCAGTACTTC.

The CDR3 reads CASSHLSYNEQFF. As DNA, the CDR3 is TGTGCCAGCAGCCATCTCTCCTACAATGAGCAGTTCTTC. The chain carries TRBV14 and TRBJ2-1, with D unresolved. This CDR3 has 13 amino acids. Trimming shortened V by 3 bases and J by 0 bases, and 3 bases separated the two germline ends. Germline loops: CDR1 SGHDN, CDR2 FVKESK.

This clonotype was seen only a few times. The chain has TRBV7-2 and TRBJ1-1; the D is unclear. With 5 bases removed from V and 0 bases from J, the gap between germline ends came to 16 bases. The CDR3 is 16 residues long. CDR1 SGHTA and CDR2 FQGNSA come from the germline V gene. In DNA form, the CDR3 reads TGTGCCAGCAGCCTAATAGGTCGTCTAATGAACACTGAAGCTTTCTTT. Its protein product is CASSLIGRLMNTEAFF.